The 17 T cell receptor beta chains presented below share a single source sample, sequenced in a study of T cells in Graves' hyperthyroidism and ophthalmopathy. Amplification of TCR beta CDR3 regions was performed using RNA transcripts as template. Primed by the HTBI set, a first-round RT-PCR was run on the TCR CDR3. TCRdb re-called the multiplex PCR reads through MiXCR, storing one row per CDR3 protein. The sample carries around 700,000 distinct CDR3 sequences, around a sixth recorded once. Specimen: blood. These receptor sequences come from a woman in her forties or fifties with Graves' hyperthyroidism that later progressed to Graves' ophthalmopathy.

The CDR3 is CASSLSPRGIAGNTIYF. Here the CDR3 DNA reads TGTGCCAGCAGTTTATCGCCCCGGGGAATCGCTGGAAACACCATATATTTT. The chain is built from TRBV27 and TRBJ1-3; D remains unclear. Germline assignment: CDR1 MNHEY and CDR2 SMNVEV (reference sequence). The V end was cut by 0 bases, the J end by 2 bases, with 14 bases between. The CDR3 extends over 17 amino acids.

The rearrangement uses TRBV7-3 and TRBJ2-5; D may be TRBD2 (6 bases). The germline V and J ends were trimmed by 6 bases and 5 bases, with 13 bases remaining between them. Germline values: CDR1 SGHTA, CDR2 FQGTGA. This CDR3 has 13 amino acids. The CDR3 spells CASSPAGIETQYF. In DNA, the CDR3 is TGTGCCAGCAGTCCCGCGGGGATCGAGACCCAGTACTTC.

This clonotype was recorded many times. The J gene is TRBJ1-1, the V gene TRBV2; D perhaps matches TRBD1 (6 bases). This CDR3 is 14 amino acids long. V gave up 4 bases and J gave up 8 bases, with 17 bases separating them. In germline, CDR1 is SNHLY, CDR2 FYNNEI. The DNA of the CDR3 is TGTGCCAGCAGTGGATCTGGGACAACGAACGAAGCTTTCTTT. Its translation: CASSGSGTTNEAFF.

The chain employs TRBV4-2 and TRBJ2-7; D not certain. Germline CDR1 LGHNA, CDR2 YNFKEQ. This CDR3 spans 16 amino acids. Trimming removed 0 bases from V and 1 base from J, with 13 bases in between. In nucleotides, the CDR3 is TGTGCCAGCAGCCAAGATCGTGCCGAGTCTTCCTACGAGCAGTACTTC. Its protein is CASSQDRAESSYEQYF.

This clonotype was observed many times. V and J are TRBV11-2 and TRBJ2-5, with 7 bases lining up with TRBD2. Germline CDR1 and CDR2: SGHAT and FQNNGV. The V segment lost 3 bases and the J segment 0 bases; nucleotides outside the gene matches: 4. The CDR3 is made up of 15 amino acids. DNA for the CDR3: TGTGCCAGCAGCTTGGGGGGGAGGTACCAAGAGACCCAGTACTTC. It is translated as CASSLGGRYQETQYF.

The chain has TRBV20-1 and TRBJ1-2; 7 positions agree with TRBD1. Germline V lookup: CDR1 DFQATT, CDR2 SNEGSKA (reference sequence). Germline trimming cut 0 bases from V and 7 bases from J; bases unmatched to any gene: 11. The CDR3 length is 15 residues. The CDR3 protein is CSAREAGQVGGGYTF. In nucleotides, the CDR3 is TGCAGTGCTAGAGAGGCCGGACAGGTTGGAGGTGGCTACACCTTC.

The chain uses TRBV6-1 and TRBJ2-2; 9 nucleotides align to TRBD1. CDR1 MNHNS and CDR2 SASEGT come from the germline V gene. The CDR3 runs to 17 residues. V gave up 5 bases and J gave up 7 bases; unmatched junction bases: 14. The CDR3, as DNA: TGTGCCAGCAGTTCAATTTTTACCCGGGACAGGGTCGGGGAGCTGTTTTTT. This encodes CASSSIFTRDRVGELFF.

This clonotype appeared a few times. The CDR3 here is CASSSRQGPTLRGNTIYF. The CDR3 DNA reads as TGTGCCAGCAGTTCCAGACAGGGTCCCACCCTCAGGGGAAACACCATATATTTT. This chain joins TRBV12-3 or TRBV12-4 and TRBJ1-3; 7 nucleotides align to TRBD1. CDR3 length: 18 amino acids. V lost 4 bases to trimming and J lost 4 bases; unmatched junction nucleotides: 16.

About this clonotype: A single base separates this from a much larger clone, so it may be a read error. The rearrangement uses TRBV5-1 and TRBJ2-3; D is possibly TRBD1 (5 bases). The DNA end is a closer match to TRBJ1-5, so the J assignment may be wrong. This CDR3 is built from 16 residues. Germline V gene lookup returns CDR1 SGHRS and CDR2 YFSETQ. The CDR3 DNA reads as TGCGCCAGCAGCCTTTGGACTAGCGGGGAGACAGATACGCAGCATTTT. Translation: CASSLWTSGETDTQHF.

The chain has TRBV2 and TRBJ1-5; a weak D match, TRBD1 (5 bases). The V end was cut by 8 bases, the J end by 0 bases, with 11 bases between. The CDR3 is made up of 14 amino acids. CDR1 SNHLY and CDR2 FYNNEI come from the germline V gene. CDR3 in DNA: TGTGCCAGCTGGGGCGGAGATAGCAATCAGCCCCAGCATTTT. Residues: CASWGGDSNQPQHF.

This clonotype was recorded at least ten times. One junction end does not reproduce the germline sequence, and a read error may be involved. CDR3 DNA: TGTGCCAGCAGTTTGTACAGGGGCACAGATACGCAGTATTTT. Its protein is CASSLYRGTDTQYF. This chain connects TRBV5-1 to TRBJ2-3; D is perhaps TRBD1 (6 bases). CDR1 and CDR2 from the germline V gene are SGHRS and YFSETQ. CDR3 length equals 14 residues.

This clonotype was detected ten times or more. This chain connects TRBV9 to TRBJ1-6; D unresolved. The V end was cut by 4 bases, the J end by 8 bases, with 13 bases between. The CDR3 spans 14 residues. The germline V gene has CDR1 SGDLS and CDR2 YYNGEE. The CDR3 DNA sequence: TGTGCCAGCAGCCCGATGGGCCTATATTCACCCCTCCACTTT. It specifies CASSPMGLYSPLHF. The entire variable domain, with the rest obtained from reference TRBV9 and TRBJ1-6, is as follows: DSGVTQTPKHLITATGQRVTLRCSPRSGDLSVYWYQQSLDQGLQFLIQYYNGEERAKGNILERFSAQQFPDLHSELNLSSLELGDSALYFCASSPMGLYSPLHFGNGTRLTVT.

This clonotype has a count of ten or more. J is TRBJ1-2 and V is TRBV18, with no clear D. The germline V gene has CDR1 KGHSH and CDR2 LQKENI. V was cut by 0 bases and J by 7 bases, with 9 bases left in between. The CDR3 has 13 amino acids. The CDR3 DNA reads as TGTGCCAGCTCACCACCGATAAGTACTGGCTACACCTTC. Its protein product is CASSPPISTGYTF.

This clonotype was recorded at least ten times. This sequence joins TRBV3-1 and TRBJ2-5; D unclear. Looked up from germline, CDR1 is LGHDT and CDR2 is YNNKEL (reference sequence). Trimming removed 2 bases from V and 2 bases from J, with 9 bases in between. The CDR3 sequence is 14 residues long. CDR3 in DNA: TGTGCCAGCAGCCAAACAAGGAGACAAGAGACCCAGTACTTC. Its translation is CASSQTRRQETQYF.

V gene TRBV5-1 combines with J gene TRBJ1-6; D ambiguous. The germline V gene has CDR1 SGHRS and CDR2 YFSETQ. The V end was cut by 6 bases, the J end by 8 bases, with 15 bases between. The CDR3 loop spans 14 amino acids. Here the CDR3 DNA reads TGCGCCAGCACGAATGGGCAGCGGTATTCACCCCTCCACTTT. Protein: CASTNGQRYSPLHF. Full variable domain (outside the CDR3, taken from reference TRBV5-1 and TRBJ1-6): KAGVTQTPRYLIKTRGQQVTLSCSPISGHRSVSWYQQTPGQGLQFLFEYFSETQRNKGNFPGRFSGRQFSNSRSEMNVSTLELGDSALYLCASTNGQRYSPLHFGNGTRLTVT.

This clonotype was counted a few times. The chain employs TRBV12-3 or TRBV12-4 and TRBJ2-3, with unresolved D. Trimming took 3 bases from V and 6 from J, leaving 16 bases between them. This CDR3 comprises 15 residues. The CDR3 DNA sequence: TGTGCCAGCAGTTTGGGCTTGGGATTATTGGATACGCAGTATTTT. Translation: CASSLGLGLLDTQYF.

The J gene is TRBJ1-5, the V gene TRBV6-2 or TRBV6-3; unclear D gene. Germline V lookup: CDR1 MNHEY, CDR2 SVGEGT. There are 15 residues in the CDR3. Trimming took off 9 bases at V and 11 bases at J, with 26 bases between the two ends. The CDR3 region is CASGQRARFPQAQHF. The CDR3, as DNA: TGTGCCAGTGGCCAAAGGGCCCGCTTCCCCCAAGCCCAGCATTTT.